This T cell receptor (beta chain) was documented in a study of blood T cell repertoires in COVID-19 (dated by TCRdb to 2020 to 2022). Regarding the complete study: Samples from collaborators originated in the United States, Italy and Spain and spanned both the acute and convalescent phases of COVID-19. A freely available public database, intended as a resource for researchers studying the immune response to SARS-CoV-2, is where the repertoires were released. Where HLA class I and class II types were available, the types were taken from metadata supplied by the sample provider, not from assay-based typing. Subjects who had been exposed to COVID-19, were actively infected with it, or had recovered from it provided the deeply sampled blood TCRbeta repertoires that made up the dataset. A de-identified subject ID, COVID-19 status, age in years and sex were almost always included in the sample metadata. The material from the prospective study consisted of cDNA or gDNA derived from T cells, B-cell-depleted T cells, or PBMCs. The samples were drawn from two sources: the first 160 participants of the ongoing ImmuneRACE study, and 1,254 subjects contributed by 6 global collaborators. Findings and caveats that apply to the study as a whole: The amount of clinical and demographic metadata varied by source and participant and was provided uncurated.

Comment on this clone: Its target antigen remains unknown. No base qualities exist here, and no much larger clone lies one base off it.

Relative to germline, V is 7 bases shorter and J is 4 bases shorter, with 28 bases between their ends. CDR1 and CDR2 were assigned from the germline V gene (reference sequence) as LNHDA and SQIVND. The CDR3 holds 18 amino acids from the cysteine to the phenylalanine. Here the CDR3 DNA is all that survives: 54 bases in frame from base 1. Enrolling through a virtual design, the prospective study's participants ranged in age from roughly 18 to 90 years and lived across more than 20 United States geographic areas. To assign participants to cohorts, the prospective study relied on clinical history that participants themselves reported in a screening survey and a study questionnaire. Recovered participants in ImmuneRACE Cohort 3 were defined by two consecutive negative NP/OP PCR tests, clearance by a healthcare professional, or resolution of symptoms. Mobile phlebotomists in the prospective study collected whole blood, serum and a nasopharyngeal or oropharyngeal swab from every participant. Prospective study participants could optionally give additional blood draws and questionnaires over a 2-month period. Blood samples from the prospective study were shipped frozen or at room temperature prior to DNA extraction.

TCRbeta CDR3 regions were amplified from genomic DNA by means of the immunoSEQ Assay, a bias-controlled multiplex PCR. In the original analysis: Nucleated cell counts per sample were estimated from amplification of reference gene primers within the assay. To quantify the absolute abundance of each unique TCRbeta CDR3 rearrangement, sequence reads were collapsed and filtered. For each sample, productive Simpson clonality was calculated as the square root of Simpson's diversity index across productive rearrangements. TCRdb provides this immuneACCESS table in a form limited to in-frame rearrangements. Some clones are lacking; in checked studies, under half of them reflect an unresolved V gene, and why the rest are absent is not known. That table furnishes V, J and clone size, whereas the DNA furnished D and trimming. The sample records roughly 190,000 clones, roughly 90% of which are singletons. The leading ten clones occupy roughly 0.77% of the sample.

Material: PBMCs or T cells enriched from blood (not recorded which). This sequence originates from a woman aged 18-29 years who had recovered from COVID-19. The chain is assembled from TRBV19 and TRBJ1-1; a tentative D call is TRBD1 (5 bases match). CDR3 reads: CASTPFAGRRVGSTEAFF. The bases read TGTGCCAGTACCCCATTCGCGGGACGGAGGGTGGGGTCCACTGAAGCTTTCTTT. With the rest looked up from the reference TRBV19 and TRBJ1-1 genes rather than sequenced, the full variable domain is DGGITQSPKYLFRKEGQNVTLSCEQNLNHDAMYWYRQDPGQGLRLIYYSQIVNDFQKGDIAEGYSVSREKKESFPLTVTSAQKNPTAFYLCASTPFAGRRVGSTEAFFGQGTRLTVV.